A single sample gave rise to the 24 T cell receptor beta chains below, sequenced in a study of shared clonotypes between healthy human individuals. TCRdb's table, derived via immunoSEQ multiplex PCR, lists solely in-frame clones and lacks some. The table lists about 1 million clones, around 76% of them singletons. Sequencing was carried out using memory CD4+ T cells sorted from blood. The subset here: CD45RA-negative fraction. The receptors were gathered from a man between 18 and 35 years old in good health.

The chain couples TRBV4-2 to TRBJ2-3, with 12 bases lining up with TRBD2. Trimming took 4 bases from V and 9 from J; bases not matched to a gene: 23. In germline, CDR1 is LGHNA, CDR2 YNFKEQ. The length of the CDR3 is 20 residues. CDR3 loop: CASSPSTSGGPEGAQRTQYF. CDR3 DNA: TGTGCCAGCAGCCCATCGACTAGCGGGGGCCCCGAAGGGGCACAGCGAACGCAGTATTTT.

As for this clone: A much larger clone lies a single base off, so this may be a read error. The chain couples TRBV5-4 to TRBJ2-7, with 10 nucleotides matching TRBD1. The J segment lost 3 bases and the V segment lost 3 bases, leaving 0 bases of the junction unmatched. The CDR3 extends over 13 amino acids. Germline CDR1 is SGHNT and CDR2 is YYREEE (reference sequence). In DNA form, the CDR3 reads TGTGCCAGCAGCTGGACAGGGGGCTACGAGCAGTACTTC. Encoded protein: CASSWTGGYEQYF.

Concerning this clone: A far larger clone differs by one base, so this is likely a read error. Other nucleotide sequences in the sample specify the same CDR3. The J gene is TRBJ1-1, the V gene TRBV6-5, with TRBD1 matching 7 bases. J gave up 7 bases and V 6 bases, and 2 bases lay outside the gene matches. The CDR3 is made up of 11 amino acids. Germline CDR1 reads MNHEY; CDR2 reads SVGAGI. The CDR3 DNA reads TGTGCCAGCAGCCGGGACAGTGAAGCTTTCTTT. This gives the protein CASSRDSEAFF.

This chain joins TRBV5-1 and TRBJ2-7; 10 nucleotides match TRBD2. CDR1 and CDR2 (germline): SGHRS, YFSETQ. The CDR3 sequence is 16 residues long. V lost 3 bases to trimming and J lost 6 bases; unmatched junction nucleotides: 12. The CDR3 loop is CASSSSGSGTRSEQYF. Here the CDR3 DNA reads TGCGCCAGCAGCTCTAGCGGGAGTGGTACCCGCTCCGAGCAGTACTTC.

With respect to this clone: Other DNA sequences in this sample translate to the same CDR3. The V call is TRBV18, the J call TRBJ2-3, with D uncertain. Trimming stripped 3 bases from V and 0 bases from J, with 4 bases between. The CDR3 is made up of 13 amino acids. The germline CDR1 and CDR2 sequences are KGHSH and LQKENI. CDR3 sequence: CASSPPSTDTQYF. In nucleotides, the CDR3 is TGTGCCAGCTCACCTCCTAGCACAGATACGCAGTATTTT.

This rearrangement joins TRBV9 to TRBJ2-3; possible D gene TRBD2, 6 bases. The germline V gene encodes CDR1 SGDLS and CDR2 YYNGEE. The CDR3 contains 15 residues. Trimming removed 0 bases at V and 4 bases at J, with 12 bases between. The CDR3 DNA is TGTGCCAGCAGCGTAGAGGGGAGGAATGCAGATACGCAGTATTTT. Translating it yields CASSVEGRNADTQYF.

The chain employs TRBV30 and TRBJ2-2, with a weak D call TRBD1 (6 bases). CDR1 is GTSNPN, CDR2 SVGIG, per germline (reference sequence). V was clipped by 0 bases and J by 1 base, with 12 bases between them. This CDR3 is built from 16 residues. CDR3 in DNA: TGTGCCTGGAGTGTATCGCAGGGGAAGAACACCGGGGAGCTGTTTTTT. It is translated as CAWSVSQGKNTGELFF.

The gene calls are TRBV5-1 and TRBJ2-3; 9 nucleotides agree with TRBD2. The V gene end was trimmed by 3 bases and the J gene end by 1 base; junction bases not matched to a gene: 9. This CDR3 comprises 17 residues. Looked up from germline, CDR1 is SGHRS and CDR2 is YFSETQ. The CDR3, as DNA: TGCGCCAGCAGCTCGGGACTAGCCCCCTCGGGCACAGATACGCAGTATTTT. Its translation: CASSSGLAPSGTDTQYF.

This chain links TRBV11-2 with TRBJ2-2; weak D call: TRBD1 (5 bases). Germline lookup yields CDR1 SGHAT and CDR2 FQNNGV. V was pared by 7 bases and J by 2 bases, with 17 bases between. CDR3 length: 16 residues. CDR3 in amino acids: CASKRNGASNTGELFF. The CDR3 bases are TGTGCCAGCAAAAGGAATGGGGCTTCAAACACCGGGGAGCTGTTTTTT.

The CDR3 loop reads CASSRQGDRTEAFF. CDR3 nucleotides: TGTGCCAGCTCTCGGCAGGGGGATCGGACTGAAGCTTTCTTT. V usage is TRBV2 and J usage is TRBJ1-1; 7 bases match TRBD1. With 8 bases clipped from V and 5 bases from J, the junction kept 11 bases outside the gene matches. CDR1 and CDR2 from the germline V gene are SNHLY and FYNNEI. The CDR3 length is 14 residues.

This clone was seen a single time. V is TRBV5-1 and J is TRBJ2-1, with D uncertain. This CDR3 comprises 15 residues. Germline V gene sequence: CDR1 SGHRS, CDR2 YFSETQ. Trimming took 6 bases from V and 0 from J, leaving 13 bases between them. CDR3 loop: CASIRSAGSYNEQFF. CDR3 DNA: TGCGCCAGCATACGTTCGGCAGGCTCCTACAATGAGCAGTTCTTC.

This chain links TRBV11-2 with TRBJ2-1; D is unresolved. Germline V gene sequence: CDR1 SGHAT, CDR2 FQNNGV. This CDR3 is 12 amino acids long. V was clipped by 1 base and J by 10 bases, with 8 bases between them. The CDR3 region is CASSLGGQEQFF. The CDR3 coding sequence is TGTGCCAGCAGCTTAGGTGGTCAGGAGCAGTTCTTC.

This chain uses TRBV5-8 with TRBJ2-5; no firm D call. This CDR3 is 12 amino acids long. The germline V gene has CDR1 SGHTS and CDR2 YDEGEE. V was clipped by 6 bases and J by 5 bases, with 11 bases between them. This CDR3 is CASIRKSETQYF. The CDR3 region has the DNA TGTGCCAGCATCCGCAAATCGGAGACCCAGTACTTC.

Of note for this clone: This may be a read error: a much more frequent sequence differs by one nucleotide. The sample has other DNA sequences that encode this CDR3 too. The chain has TRBV5-6 and TRBJ1-4; possible D gene TRBD1, 5 bases. CDR3 size: 14 residues. Trimming took off 0 bases at V and 8 bases at J, with 11 bases between the two ends. Looked up from germline, CDR1 is SGHDT and CDR2 is YYEEEE. This chain's CDR3 is CASSLGGRYEKLFF. The CDR3 nucleotides read TGTGCCAGCAGCTTGGGGGGACGGTACGAAAAACTGTTTTTT.

This clone was detected only a few times. V is TRBV7-9 and J is TRBJ2-5; D call uncertain. CDR1 SEHNR and CDR2 FQNEAQ come from the germline V gene (reference sequence). The V gene lost 2 bases and the J gene lost 1 base, with 8 bases spanning the gap. The CDR3 is 14 amino acids. The DNA of the CDR3 is TGTGCCAGCAGCTTAAGGGCAGCCCAAGAGACCCAGTACTTC. Encoded protein: CASSLRAAQETQYF.

This chain joins TRBV18 and TRBJ1-4; D is unresolved. CDR1 is KGHSH, CDR2 LQKENI, per germline. Trimming took 0 bases from V and 0 from J, leaving 8 bases between them. This CDR3 is 16 amino acids long. The CDR3 DNA sequence: TGTGCCAGCTCACCACCGGGGAAGACAACTAATGAAAAACTGTTTTTT. Translation: CASSPPGKTTNEKLFF.

The chain carries TRBV10-2 and TRBJ2-1; 11 nucleotides agree with TRBD2. From germline, CDR1 is WSHSY and CDR2 SAAADI. Losses at the gene ends were 6 bases for V and 0 bases for J; bases not matched to a gene: 4. The CDR3 length is 16 residues. This chain's CDR3 is CASRLLAGGSYNEQFF. In DNA form, the CDR3 reads TGCGCCAGCAGGCTTCTAGCGGGGGGCTCCTACAATGAGCAGTTCTTC.

This chain connects TRBV30 to TRBJ2-7; D gene unclear. There are 12 residues in the CDR3. Germline CDR1 and CDR2: GTSNPN and SVGIG (reference sequence). Trimming took 2 bases from V and 1 from J, leaving 6 bases between them. The CDR3 DNA reads TGTGCCTGGAGTTCCGTATCCTACGAGCAGTACTTC. Translation gives CAWSSVSYEQYF.

The rearrangement uses TRBV4-1 and TRBJ2-1; 8 bases match TRBD2. With 0 bases clipped from V and 9 bases from J, the junction kept 7 bases outside the gene matches. Germline V gene data show CDR1 as MGHRA and CDR2 as YSYEKL. This CDR3 has 15 amino acids. As DNA, the CDR3 is TGCGCCAGCAGCCAAGACGTGGGACTAGGGACTGAGCAGTTCTTC. This encodes CASSQDVGLGTEQFF.

In regard to this clone: The sample carries other DNA sequences with the same CDR3. J is TRBJ1-2 and V is TRBV28; D may be TRBD1 (6 bases). The CDR3 covers 12 residues. The germline gives CDR1 MDHEN, CDR2 SYDVKM. Trimming took off 5 bases at V and 3 bases at J, with 7 bases between the two ends. The DNA of the CDR3 is TGTGCCAGCAGTCCAGGGGACTATGGCTACACCTTC. This translates into CASSPGDYGYTF.

The chain employs TRBV25-1 and TRBJ2-3; D tentatively fits TRBD1 or TRBD2 (5 bases each). V dropped 1 base and J dropped 5 bases, with 13 bases sitting between them. The CDR3 spans 15 residues. CDR1 is MGHDK, CDR2 SYGVNS, per germline. The CDR3 DNA is TGTGCCAGCAGTGAATCAGGGCTCCGGGGAGATACGCAGTATTTT. Amino acid sequence: CASSESGLRGDTQYF.

The chain joins TRBV5-1 to TRBJ2-1; tentatively, D is TRBD1 (5 bases). The ends were cut back, 4 bases at V and 8 bases at J, with 16 bases in the middle. The CDR3 is made up of 14 amino acids. Germline V CDR1 and CDR2: SGHRS, YFSETQ. Here the CDR3 DNA reads TGCGCCAGCAGCACCCTCGACAGCACCCATGAGCAGTTCTTC. This gives the protein CASSTLDSTHEQFF.

The chain is built from TRBV7-9 and TRBJ2-1, with D perhaps being TRBD1 or TRBD2 (5 bases each). V was pared by 1 base and J by 8 bases, with 12 bases between. The CDR3 is 14 amino acids. Looked up from germline, CDR1 is SEHNR and CDR2 is FQNEAQ (reference sequence). CDR3 residues: CASSLVLGDHEQFF. In DNA, the CDR3 is TGTGCCAGCAGCTTAGTACTCGGGGACCATGAGCAGTTCTTC.

This chain connects TRBV30 to TRBJ2-3; TRBD2 matches at 9 bases. V was clipped by 7 bases and J by 4 bases; unmatched bases: 9. The germline V gene encodes CDR1 GTSNPN and CDR2 SVGIG (reference sequence). The CDR3 spans 14 residues. The CDR3 DNA sequence: TGTGCCTCCACACCGGGACTAGCAGCAGATACGCAGTATTTT. As protein: CASTPGLAADTQYF.